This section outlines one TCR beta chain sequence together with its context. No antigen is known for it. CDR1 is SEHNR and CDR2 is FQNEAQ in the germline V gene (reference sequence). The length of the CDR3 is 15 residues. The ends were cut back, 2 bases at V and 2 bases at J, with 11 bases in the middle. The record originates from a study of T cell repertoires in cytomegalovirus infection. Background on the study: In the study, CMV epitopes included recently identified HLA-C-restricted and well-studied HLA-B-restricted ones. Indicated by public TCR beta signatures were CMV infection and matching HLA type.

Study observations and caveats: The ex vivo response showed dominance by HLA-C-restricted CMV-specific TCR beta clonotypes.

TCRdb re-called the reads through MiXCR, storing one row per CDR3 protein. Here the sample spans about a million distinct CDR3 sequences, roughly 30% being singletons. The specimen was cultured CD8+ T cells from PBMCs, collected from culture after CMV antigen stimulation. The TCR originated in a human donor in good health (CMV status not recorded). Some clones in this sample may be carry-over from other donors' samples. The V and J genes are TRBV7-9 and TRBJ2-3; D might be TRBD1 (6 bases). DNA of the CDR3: TGTGCCAGCAGCTTAAGGGGGACATTCACAGATACGCAGTATTTT. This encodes CASSLRGTFTDTQYF.